These T cell receptor beta chains were read from a single sample in a study of T cell responses to AZD1222 COVID-19 vaccine. Only in-frame clones appear in the TCRdb table, and some are missing; sequencing was by immunoSEQ multiplex PCR. The data hold about 150,000 clones, with 70% to 90% observed a single time. The sequences come from peripheral blood, collected after recovery from COVID-19. These receptors originate from an adult who had recovered from COVID-19. The CDR3 runs from the conserved cysteine through the conserved F or W. Fields, in order: CDR3 protein, CDR3 DNA, D gene, CDR3 length, V gene, J gene. A D gene is named only where the DNA matches it firmly.

CASSPIDRGEWTEAFF	TGTGCCAGCAGTCCAATCGACAGGGGGGAATGGACTGAAGCTTTCTTT	TRBD1	16	TRBV27	TRBJ1-1
CASNPGHAASEAFF	TGTGCCAGCAACCCGGGACACGCCGCCTCTGAAGCTTTCTTT	NA	14	TRBV6-5	TRBJ1-1
CASSPGTGDYEQYF	TGTGCCAGCTCACCAGGGACAGGGGACTACGAGCAGTACTTC	TRBD1	14	TRBV18	TRBJ2-7
CASSLARGSYNEQFF	TGTGCCAGCAGCTTGGCAAGGGGTTCCTACAATGAGCAGTTCTTC	NA	15	TRBV5-4	TRBJ2-1
CASSSHHRGRNTEAFF	TGTGCCAGTAGTTCACACCACAGGGGCCGTAACACTGAAGCTTTCTTT	TRBD1	16	TRBV19	TRBJ1-1
CASSVAAARASTGELFF	TGTGCCAGCAGCGTAGCGGCGGCCCGAGCCTCCACCGGGGAGCTGTTTTTT	NA	17	TRBV9	TRBJ2-2
CASSDLGGGGYGYTF	TGTGCCAGCAGTGATCTGGGCGGCGGTGGCTATGGCTACACCTTC	NA	15	TRBV25-1	TRBJ1-2
CASSHSQFSGNTIYF	TGTGCCAGCAGCCACAGCCAGTTCTCTGGAAACACCATATATTTT	NA	15	TRBV25-1	TRBJ1-3
CASSTGTSGPYEQYF	TGCGCCAGCAGCACCGGGACTAGCGGTCCTTACGAGCAGTACTTC	TRBD2	15	TRBV5-1	TRBJ2-7
CASRDPMNTEAFF	TGTGCCAGCAGAGACCCAATGAACACTGAAGCTTTCTTT	NA	13	TRBV28	TRBJ1-1
CASSLRGGGTPGELFF	TGTGCCAGCAGCCTGCGTGGGGGGGGGACACCCGGGGAGCTGTTTTTT	NA	16	TRBV7-8	TRBJ2-2
CASSFLATGLYNEQFF	TGTGCCAGCAGCTTCTTAGCTACGGGCCTCTACAATGAGCAGTTCTTC	NA	16	TRBV7-3	TRBJ2-1